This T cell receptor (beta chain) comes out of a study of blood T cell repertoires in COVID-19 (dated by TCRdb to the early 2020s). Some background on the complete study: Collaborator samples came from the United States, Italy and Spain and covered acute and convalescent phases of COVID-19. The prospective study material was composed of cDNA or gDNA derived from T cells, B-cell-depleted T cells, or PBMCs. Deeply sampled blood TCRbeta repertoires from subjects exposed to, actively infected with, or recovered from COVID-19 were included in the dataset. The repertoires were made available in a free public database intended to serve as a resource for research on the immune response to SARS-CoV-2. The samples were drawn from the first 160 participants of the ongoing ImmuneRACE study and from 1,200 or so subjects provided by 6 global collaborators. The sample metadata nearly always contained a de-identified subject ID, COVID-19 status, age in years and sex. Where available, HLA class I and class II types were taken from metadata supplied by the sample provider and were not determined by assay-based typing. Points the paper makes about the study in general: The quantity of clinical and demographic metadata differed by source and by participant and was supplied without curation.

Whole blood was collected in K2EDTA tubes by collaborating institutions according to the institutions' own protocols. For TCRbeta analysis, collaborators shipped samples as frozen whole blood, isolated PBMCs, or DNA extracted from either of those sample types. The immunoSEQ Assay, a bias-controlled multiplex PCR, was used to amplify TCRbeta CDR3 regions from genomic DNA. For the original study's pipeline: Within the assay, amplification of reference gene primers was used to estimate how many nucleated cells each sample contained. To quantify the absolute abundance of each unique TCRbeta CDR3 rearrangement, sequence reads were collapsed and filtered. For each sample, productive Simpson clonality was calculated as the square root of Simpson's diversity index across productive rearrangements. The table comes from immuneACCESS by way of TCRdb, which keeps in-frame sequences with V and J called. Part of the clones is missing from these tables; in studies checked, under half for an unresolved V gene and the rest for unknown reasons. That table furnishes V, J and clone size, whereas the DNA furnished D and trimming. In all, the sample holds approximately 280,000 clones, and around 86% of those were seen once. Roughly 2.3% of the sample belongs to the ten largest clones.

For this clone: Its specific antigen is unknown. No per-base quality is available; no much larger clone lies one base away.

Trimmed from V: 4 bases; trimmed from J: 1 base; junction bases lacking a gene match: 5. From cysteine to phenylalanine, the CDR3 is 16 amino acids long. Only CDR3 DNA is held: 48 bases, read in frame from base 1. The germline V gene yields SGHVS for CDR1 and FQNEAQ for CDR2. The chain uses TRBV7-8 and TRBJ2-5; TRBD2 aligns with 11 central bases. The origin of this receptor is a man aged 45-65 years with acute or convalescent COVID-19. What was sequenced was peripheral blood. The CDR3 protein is CASSSRLAGTQETQYF. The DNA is TGTGCCAGCAGCTCGAGACTAGCGGGGACCCAAGAGACCCAGTACTTC.